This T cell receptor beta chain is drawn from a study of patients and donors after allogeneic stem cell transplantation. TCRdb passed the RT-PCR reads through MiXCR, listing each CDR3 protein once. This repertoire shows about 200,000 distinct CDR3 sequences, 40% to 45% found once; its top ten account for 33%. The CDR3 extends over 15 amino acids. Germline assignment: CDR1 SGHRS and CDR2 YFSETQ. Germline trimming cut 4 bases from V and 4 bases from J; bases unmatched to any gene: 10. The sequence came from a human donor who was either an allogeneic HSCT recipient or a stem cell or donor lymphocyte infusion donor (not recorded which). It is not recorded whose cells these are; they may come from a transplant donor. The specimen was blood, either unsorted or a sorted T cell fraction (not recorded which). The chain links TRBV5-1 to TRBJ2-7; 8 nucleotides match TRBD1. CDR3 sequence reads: CASSQDRGLGYEQYF. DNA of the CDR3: TGCGCCAGCAGCCAAGACAGGGGTTTAGGGTACGAGCAGTACTTC. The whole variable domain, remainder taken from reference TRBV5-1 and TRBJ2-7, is KAGVTQTPRYLIKTRGQQVTLSCSPISGHRSVSWYQQTPGQGLQFLFEYFSETQRNKGNFPGRFSGRQFSNSRSEMNVSTLELGDSALYLCASSQDRGLGYEQYFGPGTRLTVT.